This T cell receptor beta chain was retrieved from a study of resident and recirculating memory T cells in vitiligo. Study-level background: The samples were homogenized without cell sorting before genomic DNA extraction.

CDR1 and CDR2 (germline): SGHDT, YYEEEE. Trimming removed 4 bases from V and 0 bases from J; junction bases left unmatched: 1. The CDR3 is made up of 15 amino acids. Using immunoSEQ multiplex PCR, the repertoire was profiled, and TCRdb retains in-frame clones only, with some absent. The profile shows fewer than 80,000 clones, 90% to 95% of them singletons. This clone showed up just once. The chain employs TRBV5-6 and TRBJ1-4; 9 bases agree with TRBD1. Sequencing was done on a sample of blood. This TCR was recovered from a male donor with vitiligo. The CDR3 DNA is TGTGCCAGCAGCCGGACAGGGGCAACTAATGAAAAACTGTTTTTT. This codes for CASSRTGATNEKLFF.